These 12 T cell receptor beta chains came from one sample sequenced in a study of T cell repertoires in cytomegalovirus infection (dated by TCRdb to between 2018 and 2021). No antigens are known for them. What the treatment or condition label conveys for this sample: in vitro stimulation with specific CMV peptide epitopes to enrich CMV-specific T cells. The sequencing machine was an Illumina HiSeq 1500. TCRdb itself trimmed the public reads at Q25 with fastp, ran MiXCR and retained productive beta chains. Each record represents a unique CDR3 protein, reported with the most common genes and DNA among its rows. The sample yields 680,000 or so distinct CDR3 sequences; around 31% were counted once. The ten largest clones represent roughly 18% of the sample. Sequencing used cultured PBMCs, obtained from culture after CMV antigen stimulation. The receptors were gathered from a human donor in good health (CMV status not recorded). Some clones in this sample may be carry-over from other donors' samples.

This clonotype was counted only a few times. The rearrangement links TRBV12-3 or TRBV12-4 to TRBJ2-1; TRBD1 is a possible D gene (6 bases). Trimming stripped 3 bases from V and 5 bases from J, with 11 bases between. CDR3 length: 14 residues. The CDR3 region is CASSFGQGNNEQFF. CDR3 in DNA: TGTGCCAGCAGTTTTGGGCAGGGGAACAATGAGCAGTTCTTC.

J is TRBJ2-7 and V is TRBV3-1, with 8 bases matching TRBD2. Trimming cost V 4 bases and J 3 bases; bases outside gene matches: 14. CDR1 is LGHDT and CDR2 is YNNKEL in the germline V gene (reference sequence). The CDR3 runs to 17 residues. CDR3 loop: CASSPTRGGGPNYEQYF. The CDR3 DNA follows: TGTGCCAGCAGCCCCACCCGGGGCGGGGGGCCTAACTACGAGCAGTACTTC.

The J gene is TRBJ2-5, the V gene TRBV10-3, with 13 nucleotides matching TRBD2. Germline trimming cut 6 bases from V and 5 bases from J; bases unmatched to any gene: 18. The CDR3 is made up of 19 amino acids. CDR1 and CDR2 (germline): ENHRY, SYGVKD. DNA for the CDR3: TGTGCCATCAGCCGCGAGCCGGGACTAGCGGGAAGCTCAGCGGAGACCCAGTACTTC. Its translation is CAISREPGLAGSSAETQYF.

This clonotype was picked up one time. The chain combines TRBV10-3 with TRBJ2-7, with 10 bases aligning to TRBD1. The CDR3 extends over 18 amino acids. The germline V gene encodes CDR1 ENHRY and CDR2 SYGVKD. With 10 bases clipped from V and 0 bases from J, the junction kept 18 bases outside the gene matches. The CDR3: CATLGNRDGTGDSYEQYF. DNA of the CDR3: TGTGCCACACTAGGGAACCGGGACGGGACAGGGGACTCCTACGAGCAGTACTTC.

DNA of the CDR3: TGTGCCAGCAGTCTACGGTCCGGGCTCGGTGCAACTAATGAAAAACTGTTTTTT. Translating gives CASSLRSGLGATNEKLFF. The V gene is TRBV12-3 or TRBV12-4, the J gene TRBJ1-4; D remains ambiguous. The CDR3 contains 18 residues. Trimming took 5 bases from V and 0 from J, leaving 19 bases between them.

This chain connects TRBV2 to TRBJ1-5; 8 bases fit TRBD1. CDR1 and CDR2 from the germline V gene are SNHLY and FYNNEI. V was pared by 6 bases and J by 6 bases, with 7 bases of the junction left unmatched. The CDR3 totals 14 residues. The CDR3, as DNA: TGTGCCAGCAGGGGACAGGTGGAAGGTCAGCCCCAGCATTTT. Translation: CASRGQVEGQPQHF.

This sequence joins TRBV7-2 and TRBJ2-7, with D possibly being TRBD2 (6 bases). CDR3 length equals 15 residues. Germline lookup yields CDR1 SGHTA and CDR2 FQGNSA. The germline V and J ends were trimmed by 2 bases and 7 bases, with 18 bases remaining between them. DNA for the CDR3: TGTGCCAGCAGCTTATATGCGGGGACCCAGGTTGAGCAGTACTTC. As protein: CASSLYAGTQVEQYF.

This clonotype has only a few counts. The J gene is TRBJ1-2, the V gene TRBV7-8; 10 nucleotides match TRBD1. The J segment lost 6 bases and the V segment lost 1 base, leaving 5 bases of the junction unmatched. CDR1 SGHVS and CDR2 FQNEAQ come from the germline V gene. The CDR3 length is 15 residues. CDR3 in DNA: TGTGCCAGCAGCTTAGGAGTGGGACAGGGGAATGGCTACACCTTC. Amino acid sequence: CASSLGVGQGNGYTF.

Concerning this clonotype itself: A much larger clone differs from this one at a single base, so this may be a read error. The CDR3 sequence is CASSPDQGRGYTF. The CDR3 DNA follows: TGTGCCAGCAGCCCGGACCAAGGGCGCGGCTACACCTTC. The chain is built from TRBV7-2 and TRBJ1-2, with D unresolved. Germline V gene data show CDR1 as SGHTA and CDR2 as FQGNSA. The CDR3 covers 13 residues. Deletions cut 5 bases from V and 8 bases from J, with 15 bases between.

The chain has TRBV24-1 and TRBJ1-5; D may be TRBD1 (5 bases). Germline loops: CDR1 KGHDR, CDR2 SFDVKD. This CDR3 is built from 15 residues. The V end lost 5 bases, the J end lost 0 bases, and 10 bases lay between the germline ends. CDR3 protein: CATSARGDSNQPQHF. In nucleotides, the CDR3 is TGTGCCACCAGTGCTAGGGGTGATAGCAATCAGCCCCAGCATTTT.

This clonotype occurred a few times. The chain employs TRBV5-6 and TRBJ1-6; 7 positions match TRBD1. There are 16 residues in the CDR3. The V gene end was trimmed by 4 bases and the J gene end by 9 bases; junction bases not matched to a gene: 13. Germline V gene lookup returns CDR1 SGHDT and CDR2 YYEEEE. The DNA for the CDR3 is TGTGCCAGCAGCCACCGGCGACAGGGAGTGTCTTCACCCCTCCACTTT. It encodes CASSHRRQGVSSPLHF. The entire variable domain, with the rest obtained from reference TRBV5-6 and TRBJ1-6, is as follows: DAGVTQSPTHLIKTRGQQVTLRCSPKSGHDTVSWYQQALGQGPQFIFQYYEEEERQRGNFPDRFSGHQFPNYSSELNVNALLLGDSALYLCASSHRRQGVSSPLHFGNGTRLTVT.

This clonotype was picked up a small number of times. The chain carries TRBV7-2 and TRBJ1-4; tentatively, D is TRBD1 (5 bases). Between the trimmed V and J ends, which lost 1 base and 8 bases, there was a span of 14 bases. The length of the CDR3 is 15 residues. Germline values: CDR1 SGHTA, CDR2 FQGNSA. In DNA, the CDR3 is TGTGCCAGCAGCTTAGTGGGGCAGGGATACGAAAAACTGTTTTTT. Its translation: CASSLVGQGYEKLFF.